The rows below give T cell receptor beta chains drawn from one sample of a study of blood T cell repertoires in COVID-19. Here immunoSEQ multiplex PCR was the method, and the copy in TCRdb shows in-frame clones only, minus some. The data hold around 99,000 clones, with around nine tenths observed a single time. The sequencing input was peripheral blood. The receptors shown here come from a man in his fifties or sixties with acute or convalescent COVID-19. Both conserved end residues are part of each CDR3. The D gene is left open where the match is weak. Only some rows state a clone size, as once, few, many or a class for expanded clones.

J,V,size,D,DNA,CDR3
TRBJ2-7,TRBV19,-,-,TGTGCCAGTAGTATCTACTCGGGACAAATCTACGAGCAGTACTTC,CASSIYSGQIYEQYF
TRBJ2-5,TRBV7-9,-,TRBD1,TGTGCCAGCAGCACGTCAGGGGGCGCGGGGGAGACCCAGTACTTC,CASSTSGGAGETQYF
TRBJ1-1,TRBV2,-,TRBD1,TGTGCCAGCAGAAGACAGGGGCCGAACACTGAAGCTTTCTTT,CASRRQGPNTEAFF
TRBJ1-5,TRBV6-4,-,TRBD1,TGTGCCAGCAGTACGGACAGGGTGAGCAATCAGCCCCAGCATTTT,CASSTDRVSNQPQHF
TRBJ1-1,TRBV5-4,-,-,TGTGCCAGCATCAATTGGGGCTTGAACACTGAAGCTTTCTTT,CASINWGLNTEAFF
TRBJ1-4,TRBV25-1,-,-,TGTGCCAGCAGTGAATCCGGCAGGGCCAATGAAAAACTGTTTTTT,CASSESGRANEKLFF
TRBJ2-3,TRBV6-4,once,-,TGTGCCAGCAGTGACTCTTCCGGGAGAGGGACAGATACGCAGTATTTT,CASSDSSGRGTDTQYF
TRBJ1-3,TRBV15,few,-,TGTGCCACCAGCAGTGGGGGGGTTGGAAACACCATATATTTT,CATSSGGVGNTIYF
TRBJ2-6,TRBV5-4,-,TRBD1,TGTGCCAGCAGCCAAAGGGACAGCCCAGGCTCTGGGGCCAACGTCCTGACTTTC,CASSQRDSPGSGANVLTF
TRBJ2-1,TRBV18,-,TRBD1,TGTGCCAGCTCACCGTCCCGGGACAGGTCGGACAATGAGCAGTTCTTC,CASSPSRDRSDNEQFF
TRBJ1-4,TRBV5-1,-,-,TGCGCCAGCAGAAGGGAGGGAGGTAATGAAAAACTGTTTTTT,CASRREGGNEKLFF
TRBJ2-5,TRBV29-1,-,-,TGCAGCGTTGAGGGGCGGCTCATCCAAGAGACCCAGTACTTC,CSVEGRLIQETQYF
TRBJ1-5,TRBV19,-,TRBD1,TGTGCCAGTAGTATTTACAGGGGGCTCAATCAGCCCCAGCATTTT,CASSIYRGLNQPQHF
TRBJ2-2,TRBV7-9,-,-,TGTGCCAGCAGCTCCGCGACAGTAACCGGGGAGCTGTTTTTT,CASSSATVTGELFF
TRBJ2-1,TRBV18,-,TRBD2,TGTGCCAGCTCGACTAGCGGGGGAAACAATGAGCAGTTCTTC,CASSTSGGNNEQFF
TRBJ1-1,TRBV25-1,-,TRBD1,TGTGCCAGCAGTGTAGGTGGGGACAGAGTAATGAACACTGAAGCTTTCTTT,CASSVGGDRVMNTEAFF
TRBJ2-5,TRBV6-2/TRBV6-3,-,-,TGTGCCAGCAGTTACTCGATTAGGGGCCCCCAAGAGACCCAGTACTTC,CASSYSIRGPQETQYF
TRBJ2-7,TRBV6-5,-,TRBD2,TGTGCCAGCACGCGGGGGGTGGGAGGGACCTACGAGCAGTACTTC,CASTRGVGGTYEQYF
TRBJ2-1,TRBV24-1,once,TRBD2,TGTGCCACCAGTGATTGGCTAGCGGGAGACGGTGAGCAGTTCTTC,CATSDWLAGDGEQFF
TRBJ1-5,TRBV9,-,-,TGTGCCAGCAGCGTAGGAGGGTATAGCAATCAGCCCCAGCATTTT,CASSVGGYSNQPQHF
TRBJ2-7,TRBV5-5,few,-,TGTGCCAGCAGCTTGAGTTTAAACTCTCTAGGGGCAGCGCACTCCTACGAGCAGTACTTC,CASSLSLNSLGAAHSYEQYF
TRBJ2-7,TRBV27,-,-,TGTGCCAGCAGTGGGGGCCCTTCCTACGAGCAGTACTTC,CASSGGPSYEQYF
TRBJ2-5,TRBV5-1,-,TRBD1,TGCGCCAGCAGCAGCGACAGGGACGAGACCCAGTACTTC,CASSSDRDETQYF
TRBJ1-6,TRBV27,once,-,TGTGCCAGCAGTGTATCAGGGGTTTCACCCCTCCACTTT,CASSVSGVSPLHF
TRBJ1-1,TRBV13,-,TRBD1,TGTGCCAGCAGCTCGCGGCCGGGACAGGGGGCAACTGGAGCTTTCTTT,CASSSRPGQGATGAFF
TRBJ2-3,TRBV5-1,-,TRBD2,TGCGCCAGCAGTCGACTAGCGTCACAAATCACAGATACGCAGTATTTT,CASSRLASQITDTQYF
TRBJ2-1,TRBV6-5,-,TRBD2,TGTGCCAGCAGTTCCCCTTCGGGAGGGATGAATGAGCAGTTCTTC,CASSSPSGGMNEQFF
TRBJ2-7,TRBV10-2,-,-,TGCGCCAGCAGTGAGTCGGTAGGGAGCTCCTACGAGCAGTACTTC,CASSESVGSSYEQYF
TRBJ2-7,TRBV2,-,-,TGTGCCAGCAGCCAAGGGGTCCCAATCACCTACGAGCAGTACTTC,CASSQGVPITYEQYF
TRBJ1-5,TRBV6-5,-,TRBD1,TGTGCCAGCGGTAGACAGGGGGCCCAGCCCCAGCATTTT,CASGRQGAQPQHF
TRBJ1-2,TRBV5-8,-,-,TGTGCCAGCACCACCCCAGGGCAGAACTATGGCTACACCTTC,CASTTPGQNYGYTF
TRBJ1-4,TRBV6-1,-,-,TGTGCCAGCAGAGACAGAACTAATGAAAAACTGTTTTTT,CASRDRTNEKLFF
TRBJ2-5,TRBV6-2/TRBV6-3,-,TRBD2,TGTGCCAGCAGCCGGGGATGGCTAGCGGGAGTGTGGGAGACCCAGTACTTC,CASSRGWLAGVWETQYF
TRBJ1-2,TRBV9,-,-,TGTGCCAGCGGGGGACTCTATGGCTACACCTTC,CASGGLYGYTF
TRBJ2-1,TRBV7-9,-,TRBD2,TGTGCCAGCAGCGGGACTAGCGGACTGGTTACGAATGAGCAGTTCTTC,CASSGTSGLVTNEQFF
TRBJ2-3,TRBV5-4,-,-,TGTGCCAGCAGCTTGGGGGCGGGGACTAGCACAGATACGCAGTATTTT,CASSLGAGTSTDTQYF
TRBJ2-7,TRBV4-1,-,TRBD1,TGCGCCAGCAGCCAGGTACCGGGGACAGGTGTCTACGAGCAGTACTTC,CASSQVPGTGVYEQYF
TRBJ1-5,TRBV3-1/TRBV3-2,-,-,TGTGCCAGCAGCCAAGAAAGGGGGAGTCAGCCCCAGCATTTT,CASSQERGSQPQHF
TRBJ2-1,TRBV29-1,-,-,TGCAGCGTGAAGGGTTGGGAGTACGATGAGCAGTTCTTC,CSVKGWEYDEQFF
TRBJ1-3,TRBV7-9,-,-,TGTGCCAGCAGCTTAGGGGGGCGCCACACCATATATTTT,CASSLGGRHTIYF
TRBJ1-1,TRBV5-1,once,-,TGCGCCAGCTACCCCTCGTGGGCGTCTAACACTGAAGCTTTCTTT,CASYPSWASNTEAFF
TRBJ1-1,TRBV30,once,TRBD1,TGTGCCTGGAAAGACAGGGAGAGCACTGAAGCTTTCTTT,CAWKDRESTEAFF
TRBJ2-1,TRBV19,once,TRBD2,TGTGCCAGTAGTATTCTAGCGGGAGCGTCCCATGAGCAGTTCTTC,CASSILAGASHEQFF
TRBJ2-7,TRBV11-2,-,TRBD2,TGTGCCAGCAGCTTTGGGAGGGGAGGCTACGAGCAGTACTTC,CASSFGRGGYEQYF
TRBJ2-1,TRBV29-1,-,-,TGCAGCGTTGAAACCCCTAGGGGTGAGCAGTTCTTC,CSVETPRGEQFF
TRBJ2-2,TRBV7-2,-,-,TGTGCCAGCAGCTTGCAGTCGAACACCGGGGAGCTGTTTTTT,CASSLQSNTGELFF
TRBJ2-7,TRBV30,once,TRBD2,TGTGCCTGGGTGGGGGGGGTAGGCTCCTACGAGCAGTACTTC,CAWVGGVGSYEQYF
TRBJ1-2,TRBV4-3,-,-,TGCGCCAGCAGCCGCCAGGCGGGACGGGAGTATGGCTACACCTTC,CASSRQAGREYGYTF
TRBJ2-2,TRBV15,-,-,TGTGCCACCAGCAGAGATACGGTCCGACAGTTACCGAACACCGGGGAGCTGTTTTTT,CATSRDTVRQLPNTGELFF
TRBJ2-4,TRBV6-5,-,-,TGTGCCAGCTCGACCAGGGATGGTGCCAAAAACATTCAGTACTTC,CASSTRDGAKNIQYF
TRBJ2-3,TRBV6-2/TRBV6-3,-,-,TGTGCCAGCAGCCTCTCCGCAGATACGCAGTATTTT,CASSLSADTQYF
TRBJ2-1,TRBV5-6,-,TRBD2,TGTGCCAGCAGCCGGGAAAGACTAGCGGGAGAGGGCAATGAGCAGTTCTTC,CASSRERLAGEGNEQFF
TRBJ2-1,TRBV4-1,-,TRBD2,TGCGCCAGCACCCCTCGGACTAGCCCGTACAATGAGCAGTTCTTC,CASTPRTSPYNEQFF
TRBJ1-2,TRBV2,-,TRBD1,TGTGCCAGCACTCCGGGACAGGGGGCGAGCTATGGCTACACCTTC,CASTPGQGASYGYTF
TRBJ1-1,TRBV13,-,TRBD1,TGTGCCAGCAGCACCGCCGGGACAGGGGGTCCGTTGGAAGCTTTCTTT,CASSTAGTGGPLEAFF